These T cell receptor beta chains were read from a single sample in a study of technical replicates of blood from a handful of donors. This table comes from immunoSEQ multiplex PCR, and its TCRdb copy is limited to in-frame clones, with some not included. Among approximately 77,000 clones, approximately 94% were seen once, and the ten largest hold roughly 0.37%. The sequenced sample consisted of T cells isolated from PBMCs. All receptors derive from a human donor in good health. The CDR3 runs from the conserved cysteine through the conserved F or W. Fields, in order: CDR3 protein, CDR3 DNA, J gene, D gene, V gene. The D gene is left open where the match is weak.

CAIWGVGNTEAFF | TGTGCCATATGGGGAGTTGGGAACACTGAAGCTTTCTTT | TRBJ1-1 | NA | TRBV28
CASSQDSSGANVLTF | TGTGCCAGCAGCCAAGACAGCTCTGGGGCCAACGTCCTGACTTTC | TRBJ2-6 | NA | TRBV14
CASSPLRGDEQFF | TGCGCCAGCAGCCCCCTAAGGGGCGATGAGCAGTTCTTC | TRBJ2-1 | NA | TRBV5-1
CASSLVRGETQYF | TGTGCCAGCAGCTTGGTGAGAGGAGAGACCCAGTACTTC | TRBJ2-5 | NA | TRBV5-4
CASSSTGLAGNTIYF | TGTGCCAGCAGTTCCACAGGGTTGGCTGGAAACACCATATATTTT | TRBJ1-3 | NA | TRBV6-5
CASSLAIGRGWETQYF | TGTGCCAGCAGCTTAGCAATAGGCAGGGGATGGGAGACCCAGTACTTC | TRBJ2-5 | NA | TRBV11-2
CASSPGQGTEAFF | TGTGCCAGCAGCCCCGGACAGGGCACTGAAGCTTTCTTT | TRBJ1-1 | TRBD1 | TRBV7-9
CASSQVATYYGYTF | TGCGCCAGCAGCCAAGTGGCAACCTACTATGGCTACACCTTC | TRBJ1-2 | NA | TRBV4-1
CASKGTISSYEQYF | TGTGCCAGCAAGGGGACAATAAGCTCCTACGAGCAGTACTTC | TRBJ2-7 | NA | TRBV6-1
CASSHGTSGAYEQYF | TGCGCCAGCAGCCACGGGACTAGCGGGGCCTACGAGCAGTACTTC | TRBJ2-7 | TRBD2 | TRBV5-1
CARAGEARTGNTIYF | TGTGCCAGGGCGGGGGAGGCGAGAACTGGAAACACCATATATTTT | TRBJ1-3 | NA | TRBV28
CASSVDVGSGEQYF | TGTGCCAGCAGCGTAGATGTGGGTTCGGGCGAGCAGTACTTC | TRBJ2-7 | NA | TRBV9